This T cell receptor beta chain was identified in a study of tissue T cells after allogeneic stem cell transplantation. Data came from immunoSEQ multiplex PCR; TCRdb stores just in-frame clones and leaves some out. The table records 48,000 or so clones, around 70% of them present only once. This clone was counted only a few times. Gene names and germline refer to mouse. The same CDR3 can be traced to other DNA sequences in this sample. This receptor was taken from a pool of C57BL/6 mice in good health. What was sequenced was sorted cells pooled from one or two spleens.

The CDR3 bases that were read are TGTGCCAGCAGTTTGGGGACAGGGGGATATGAACAGTAC. Protein product: CASSLGTGGYEQY. The whole CDR3 protein reads CASSLGTGGYEQYF. This chain links TRBV15 with TRBJ2-7; the match to TRBD1 covers 11 bases. The read ends 1 residue shy of where the CDR3 ends; the end is completed using the germline J gene. Per the germline V gene, CDR1 is SGHND and CDR2 is FRSKSL. With V trimmed by 3 bases and J by 4 bases, 2 bases remained unmatched. The CDR3 runs to 14 residues.